The sequence of this T cell receptor beta chain was determined in a study of PD-L1 blockade in urothelial cancer. Whole-study context: At 6 weeks and at 3 weeks (second dose) after treatment start, blood was analyzed.

The ends were cut back, 0 bases at V and 1 base at J, with 7 bases in the middle. CDR1 and CDR2 (germline): SGHTS, YDEGEE. CDR3 length equals 14 residues. Method: immunoSEQ multiplex PCR; TCRdb's copy keeps in-frame clones and lacks some. The profile shows 25,000 to 30,000 clones, around 84% of them singletons. The time point is: peripheral blood 6 weeks after treatment start. The source is a man aged 70 or older with urothelial cancer. The genes are TRBV5-8 and TRBJ1-1, with a weak D call TRBD1 (5 bases). The starting material was PBMCs, obtained around atezolizumab (anti-PD-L1) treatment. The CDR3, as DNA: TGTGCCAGCAGCTTGGTGGGGGGGAACACTGAAGCTTTCTTT. Translating gives CASSLVGGNTEAFF.